One sample yielded the 25 T cell receptor beta chains listed below, sequenced in a study of shared clonotypes between healthy human individuals. The repertoire was sequenced with immunoSEQ multiplex PCR; TCRdb's copy has only in-frame clones and lacks some. The repertoire has a few million clones, under 97% of them found once; the top ten carry around 0.13%. Sequenced material: naive CD4+ T cells sorted from blood. As for subset: CD45RA+ positively selected. These receptor sequences come from a man between 18 and 35 years old in good health.

Details on this clone: Other DNA sequences of this sample code for an identical CDR3. V and J are TRBV10-3 and TRBJ2-3, with 11 bases lining up with TRBD2. Trimming took 6 bases from V and 0 from J; bases not matched to a gene: 2. Germline V CDR1 and CDR2: ENHRY, SYGVKD. The CDR3 runs to 15 residues. CDR3 residues: CAIRGTSGSTDTQYF. The CDR3 nucleotides are TGTGCCATCAGGGGGACTAGCGGTAGCACAGATACGCAGTATTTT.

As to this clone: The sample has other DNA sequences that encode this CDR3 too. This chain links TRBV5-1 with TRBJ2-2; D remains ambiguous. The CDR3 has 14 residues. Trimming cost V 0 bases and J 0 bases, with 3 bases left between them. Germline V CDR1 and CDR2: SGHRS, YFSETQ. The CDR3 protein is CASSLEPNTGELFF. CDR3 in DNA: TGCGCCAGCAGCTTGGAGCCGAACACCGGGGAGCTGTTTTTT.

With respect to this clone: At one boundary the junction diverges from the germline segment, which might be a read error. The V gene is TRBV7-7, the J gene TRBJ2-1; D perhaps matches TRBD1 (6 bases). The germline V gene has CDR1 SSHAT and CDR2 FNYEAQ (reference sequence). The CDR3 length is 16 residues. CDR3 residues: CASSSAMRGKGNEQFF. The DNA for the CDR3 is TGTGCTAGCAGCTCGGCTATGAGGGGGAAGGGGAATGAGCAGTTCTTC.

The CDR3 coding sequence is TGTGCCAGCAGTTACGGGGGTTTCGAGCAGTACTTC. Translating gives CASSYGGFEQYF. V gene TRBV6-6 combines with J gene TRBJ2-7; tentatively, D is TRBD1 or TRBD2 (5 bases each). Germline V gives CDR1 MNHNY, CDR2 SVGAGI (reference sequence). The length of the CDR3 is 12 residues. V was shortened by 2 bases and J by 6 bases, with 8 bases between the two germline ends.

The V and J genes are TRBV10-3 and TRBJ2-5, with no clear D. Germline V gene lookup returns CDR1 ENHRY and CDR2 SYGVKD. V was trimmed by 4 bases and J by 2 bases, leaving 14 bases between them. The CDR3 extends over 15 amino acids. The chain's CDR3 is CAISGNRDKQETQYF. The CDR3 DNA is TGTGCCATCAGTGGTAATCGCGATAAACAAGAGACCCAGTACTTC.

This chain links TRBV11-2 with TRBJ2-3, with 10 nucleotides matching TRBD2. The trim removed 2 bases at V and 0 bases at J, leaving 8 bases unmatched. CDR1 is SGHAT and CDR2 is FQNNGV in the germline V gene. This CDR3 has 18 residues. CDR3 residues: CASSLRTSGKTSTDTQYF. CDR3 bases: TGTGCCAGCAGCTTACGGACTAGCGGTAAAACTAGCACAGATACGCAGTATTTT. Using reference TRBV11-2 and TRBJ2-3 for the parts outside the CDR3, the full variable domain is EAGVAQSPRYKIIEKRQSVAFWCNPISGHATLYWYQQILGQGPKLLIQFQNNGVVDDSQLPKDRFSAERLKGVDSTLKIQPAKLEDSAVYLCASSLRTSGKTSTDTQYFGPGTRLTVL.

The chain joins TRBV11-2 to TRBJ2-7; 9 nucleotides align to TRBD1. Per the germline V gene, CDR1 is SGHAT and CDR2 is FQNNGV. The CDR3 length is 17 residues. The junction had 14 bases not matched to a gene; V was cut back by 6 bases and J by 2 bases. CDR3 sequence: CASSYILTGTGTYEQYF. Written as DNA, the CDR3 is TGTGCCAGCAGTTACATACTAACCGGGACAGGGACCTACGAGCAGTACTTC.

This CDR3 reads CASSVAPGWETQYF. CDR3 nucleotide sequence: TGTGCCAGCAGCGTAGCTCCGGGTTGGGAGACCCAGTACTTC. The chain links TRBV9 to TRBJ2-5, with D uncertain. Per germline, CDR1 SGDLS and CDR2 YYNGEE. The CDR3 sequence is 14 residues long. The germline V and J ends were trimmed by 0 bases and 5 bases, with 11 bases remaining between them.

A note on this clone: The same CDR3 also results from other DNA sequences found in this sample. This sequence joins TRBV7-8 and TRBJ2-2, with D uncertain. Trimming removed 1 base from V and 6 bases from J, with 6 bases in between. The CDR3 sequence is 13 residues long. The germline V gene encodes CDR1 SGHVS and CDR2 FQNEAQ. The CDR3 loop is CASSLGLAGELFF. For the CDR3, the DNA is TGTGCCAGCAGCTTAGGGTTGGCCGGGGAGCTGTTTTTT.

The rearrangement joins TRBV5-1 to TRBJ1-3; 10 bases fit TRBD1. Germline lookup yields CDR1 SGHRS and CDR2 YFSETQ. The CDR3 has 18 residues. J was trimmed by 1 base and V by 3 bases; bases with no gene match: 10. The CDR3 is CASSWGGRDRGSGNTIYF. In nucleotides, the CDR3 is TGCGCCAGCAGCTGGGGTGGTCGGGACAGGGGTTCTGGAAACACCATATATTTT. Based on the CDR3 plus reference TRBV5-1 and TRBJ1-3, the full variable domain is KAGVTQTPRYLIKTRGQQVTLSCSPISGHRSVSWYQQTPGQGLQFLFEYFSETQRNKGNFPGRFSGRQFSNSRSEMNVSTLELGDSALYLCASSWGGRDRGSGNTIYFGEGSWLTVV.

The chain joins TRBV2 to TRBJ1-3; a possible D gene is TRBD1 (6 bases). Germline CDR1 SNHLY, CDR2 FYNNEI. This CDR3 comprises 15 residues. Trimming took 7 bases from V and 0 from J, leaving 13 bases between them. This CDR3 reads CASMTGGNSGNTIYF. CDR3 nucleotides: TGTGCCAGCATGACAGGAGGGAACTCTGGAAACACCATATATTTT.

This chain joins TRBV30 and TRBJ1-5; D remains unclear. Trimming shortened V by 1 base and J by 2 bases, and 12 bases separated the two germline ends. Germline V lookup: CDR1 GTSNPN, CDR2 SVGIG (reference sequence). CDR3 size: 15 residues. The CDR3 sequence: CAWSGGERGNQPQHF. CDR3 DNA sequence: TGTGCCTGGAGTGGGGGAGAGAGGGGCAATCAGCCCCAGCATTTT.

This sequence joins TRBV29-1 and TRBJ1-5; TRBD1 is a possible D gene (6 bases). Germline values: CDR1 SQVTM, CDR2 ANQGSEA. The V and J ends lost 7 bases and 0 bases respectively, with 19 bases between them. CDR3 size: 16 residues. The CDR3 DNA reads as TGCAGCGGGGATGGGACATCGGACCCTAGCAATCAGCCCCAGCATTTT. As protein: CSGDGTSDPSNQPQHF.

This chain links TRBV11-1 with TRBJ1-2, with 7 nucleotides matching TRBD1. This CDR3 is 14 amino acids long. Looked up from germline, CDR1 is SGHAT and CDR2 is FQDESV (reference sequence). Trimming cost V 5 bases and J 1 base; bases outside gene matches: 4. CDR3 residues: CASSTDRVNYGYTF. The CDR3 DNA reads as TGTGCCAGCAGCACCGACAGGGTTAACTATGGCTACACCTTC.

The V call is TRBV19, the J call TRBJ1-4, with D possibly TRBD1 on 6 matching bases. The ends were cut back, 7 bases at V and 0 bases at J, with 15 bases in the middle. Germline V gene sequence: CDR1 LNHDA, CDR2 SQIVND (reference sequence). The CDR3 has 16 amino acids. CDR3 region: CASTRMDSATNEKLFF. CDR3 DNA sequence: TGTGCCAGTACGCGAATGGACAGTGCAACTAATGAAAAACTGTTTTTT.

The chain links TRBV10-3 to TRBJ1-5; 7 bases fit TRBD1. The V gene's germline CDR1 is ENHRY and CDR2 SYGVKD. The CDR3 is 15 amino acids. The junction had 8 bases not matched to a gene; V was cut back by 3 bases and J by 6 bases. CDR3 sequence: CAISEEGRGSQPQHF. DNA of the CDR3: TGTGCCATCAGTGAAGAGGGCAGGGGGAGTCAGCCCCAGCATTTT.

The chain couples TRBV6-5 to TRBJ1-2, with 8 positions matching TRBD1. The V segment lost 4 bases and the J segment 4 bases; nucleotides outside the gene matches: 11. CDR1 and CDR2 from the germline V gene are MNHEY and SVGAGI. The CDR3 contains 16 residues. The CDR3 DNA sequence: TGTGCCAGCAGTTTGGGCTACAGGGGGGTACCCTATGGCTACACCTTC. It specifies CASSLGYRGVPYGYTF.

The rearrangement joins TRBV5-4 to TRBJ1-2, with 10 bases identical to TRBD1. The germline gives CDR1 SGHNT, CDR2 YYREEE (reference sequence). The CDR3 loop spans 14 amino acids. Trimming cost V 5 bases and J 6 bases; bases outside gene matches: 7. The CDR3 sequence is CASSRDRGSDGYTF. The CDR3 region has the DNA TGTGCCAGCAGTCGGGACAGGGGATCGGATGGCTACACCTTC.

This chain links TRBV23-1 with TRBJ2-2, with unresolved D. TRBV23-1 is assigned to the ORF class and has an uncertain function. Trimming removed 6 bases at V and 0 bases at J, with 11 bases between. The length of the CDR3 is 15 residues. The CDR3 region has the DNA TGCGCCAGCAGACCCACGACGGCGAACACCGGGGAGCTGTTTTTT. It encodes CASRPTTANTGELFF.

This chain connects TRBV2 to TRBJ2-7; possible D gene TRBD1, 5 bases. The CDR3 extends over 16 amino acids. The germline CDR1 and CDR2 sequences are SNHLY and FYNNEI. V lost 1 base to trimming and J lost 6 bases, with 19 bases between them. The DNA for the CDR3 is TGTGCCAGCAGTGAAGGAGGACGGTTCCTAAGGGGCGAGCAGTACTTC. It translates to CASSEGGRFLRGEQYF.

This clone occurred a few times. The J gene is TRBJ2-2, the V gene TRBV2, with D uncertain. The CDR3 is 15 residues long. V lost 6 bases and J 5 bases, leaving 16 bases between the germline ends. Germline V lookup: CDR1 SNHLY, CDR2 FYNNEI. The CDR3 sequence: CASRRVSPLTGELFF. In DNA, the CDR3 is TGTGCCAGCAGGAGAGTGAGCCCCCTGACCGGGGAGCTGTTTTTT.

With respect to this clone: A junction end diverges from the germline sequence, so it may reflect a read error. This chain joins TRBV6-5 and TRBJ1-5, with a possible D match to TRBD1 (5 bases). This CDR3 comprises 15 residues. CDR1 and CDR2 from the germline V gene are MNHEY and SVGAGI. In DNA form, the CDR3 reads TGTGCCAGCAGCTACTCCGGGACGGACCCCCAGACCCAGCATTTT. It yields the protein CASSYSGTDPQTQHF.

As to this clone: Other nucleotide sequences from this sample produce the same CDR3. The CDR3 DNA reads as TGCGCCAGCAGCTTACGGACAGGGGACACCGGGGAGCTGTTTTTT. Translated: CASSLRTGDTGELFF. The rearrangement uses TRBV5-1 and TRBJ2-2; 9 bases are a match to TRBD1. Germline V gene lookup returns CDR1 SGHRS and CDR2 YFSETQ. The V and J ends lost 2 bases and 3 bases, in that order; junction bases with no gene match: 2. This CDR3 comprises 15 residues.

The chain combines TRBV5-1 with TRBJ1-2; TRBD1 aligns across 10 bases. V gave up 2 bases and J gave up 3 bases; unmatched junction bases: 10. Germline V gene data show CDR1 as SGHRS and CDR2 as YFSETQ. CDR3 length: 17 residues. DNA for the CDR3: TGCGCCAGCAGCTTACCGGGACAGGGGCCAATGCACTATGGCTACACCTTC. This sequence encodes CASSLPGQGPMHYGYTF.

This clone was seen just once. The chain employs TRBV21-1 and TRBJ2-5; TRBD1 is the table's D call and was not checked against the DNA. TRBV21-1 is described as a pseudogene. The CDR3 is 13 amino acids. CDR3 region: CASPGQYQETQYF. The CDR3 coding sequence is TGTGCCAGCCCTGGACAGTACCAAGAGACCCAGTACTTC.